This T cell receptor beta chain was obtained from a study of a mutant IDH1 vaccine in newly diagnosed glioma. Study in general: Eight vaccinations went to patients in weeks 1, 3, 5, 7, 11, 15, 19, 23. Either 4-6 weeks after radiotherapy alone or alongside temozolomide, vaccination was begun.

The time point here: week 5, during vaccination. The study gave 300 ug of mutant IDH1 20-mer peptide per vaccine dose, with topical imiquimod. The length of the CDR3 is 14 residues. With V trimmed by 5 bases and J by 5 bases, 6 bases remained unmatched. Germline loops: CDR1 MNHEY, CDR2 SVGAGI. Remarks on this clone: Antigen specificity is unknown.

Data came from immunoSEQ multiplex PCR; TCRdb stores just in-frame clones and leaves some out. The table shows roughly 40,000 clones, with approximately 89% occurring only once. The origin of this receptor is a man aged 50-59 years with glioma. This material consisted of PBMCs, taken from a glioma patient whose treatment included an IDH1 peptide vaccine. The chain has TRBV6-5 and TRBJ2-7; 10 nucleotides agree with TRBD1. The CDR3: CASSPRQGADEQYF. The DNA for the CDR3 is TGTGCCAGCAGTCCAAGACAGGGGGCAGACGAGCAGTACTTC.